The T cell receptor (beta chain) under discussion was sequenced for a study of identical twins. Study-wide results and caveats: Beta clonotypes that were abundant in cord blood contained fewer insertions, a pattern absent from memory repertoires.

TCRdb reprocessed the 5' RACE reads via MiXCR and lists one record per CDR3 protein. This sample has 420,000 or so distinct CDR3 sequences, with less than 20% found just once. This CDR3 region has 12 residues. Trimming removed 3 bases from V and 5 bases from J, with 4 bases in between. This clonotype was seen many times. No antigen is known for it. Sequences were obtained from naive T cells sorted from blood. This clonotype was obtained from a man aged 45-65 years in good health. This rearrangement joins TRBV12-3 or TRBV12-4 to TRBJ2-2; D is unresolved. CDR3 DNA sequence: TGTGCCAGCAGTTTTTGGACCGGGGAGCTGTTTTTT. Translating it yields CASSFWTGELFF.